This T cell receptor beta chain was captured in a study of OX40 agonist ivuxolimab in advanced cancers. Study summary: Hepatocellular carcinoma, melanoma, renal cell or head and neck cancer occurred in dose-escalation patients. Of the participants, about 40% had some prior anti-PD-1, anti-PD-L1 or anti-CTLA-4 therapy, which was allowed. Three partial responders included one hepatocellular carcinoma patient and two cutaneous melanoma patients.

V lost 1 base, J lost 4 bases, and 9 bases lay in between. The CDR3 totals 14 residues. In germline, CDR1 is PRHDT, CDR2 FYEKMQ (reference sequence). Data came from immunoSEQ multiplex PCR; TCRdb stores just in-frame clones and leaves some out. The profile covers tens of thousands of clones, with around 84% appearing a single time and 25% to 30% taken by the ten largest. This clonotype originated in an adult with an advanced solid tumor such as melanoma, head and neck, liver or kidney cancer. The source was CD4+ or CD8+ T cells sorted from blood, collected in a trial of the OX40 agonist ivuxolimab. The chain combines TRBV13 with TRBJ2-3; a possible D gene is TRBD2 (6 bases). CDR3 protein: CASSLAGAPDTQYF. The DNA for the CDR3 is TGTGCCAGCAGCTTAGCGGGAGCTCCAGATACGCAGTATTTT.